The 25 T cell receptor beta chains below all came from one sample that was sequenced in a study of Graves' ophthalmopathy and Graves' hyperthyroidism. Amplifying from RNA transcripts, the study obtained TCR beta CDR3 regions. The first-round RT-PCR employed HTBI primers together with the Qiagen OneStep RT-PCR kit. A multiplex PCR was then performed as the second round. MiXCR was run by TCRdb on the multiplex PCR reads, yielding one entry per CDR3 protein. The table shows approximately 1.2 million distinct CDR3 sequences, with about 35% occurring only once. The sequenced sample was peripheral blood or thyroid tissue (not recorded which). The receptors come from an adult man with Graves' hyperthyroidism.

The genes are TRBV5-8 and TRBJ1-3; D not certain. CDR3 length: 15 amino acids. V gave up 3 bases and J gave up 0 bases, with 10 bases separating them. Germline V lookup: CDR1 SGHTS, CDR2 YDEGEE. The DNA of the CDR3 is TGTGCCAGCAGCTCCACGGTGAACTCTGGAAACACCATATATTTT. Its translation is CASSSTVNSGNTIYF.

This clonotype was seen repeatedly, ten times or more. The CDR3 coding sequence is TGTGCCAGCAGCCACCTAGATGACAGGGGCAGAAATCAGCCCCAGCATTTT. Translated: CASSHLDDRGRNQPQHF. The chain joins TRBV7-8 to TRBJ1-5; 8 nucleotides agree with TRBD1. CDR1 is SGHVS, CDR2 FQNEAQ, per germline. J gave up 4 bases and V 5 bases, and 13 bases lay outside the gene matches. CDR3 length equals 17 residues. Combining the CDR3 with reference TRBV7-8 and TRBJ1-5 gives the whole variable domain GAGVSQSPRYKVAKRGQDVALRCDPISGHVSLFWYQQALGQGPEFLTYFQNEAQLDKSGLPSDRFFAERPEGSVSTLKIQRTQQEDSAVYLCASSHLDDRGRNQPQHFGDGTRLSIL.

As concerns this clonotype: This could be a read error, since a much larger clone is one nucleotide away. The chain couples TRBV19 to TRBJ1-4; D ambiguous. From germline, CDR1 is LNHDA and CDR2 SQIVND (reference sequence). The CDR3 covers 14 residues. The CDR3 nucleotides are TGTGCCAGTAGTGGACTCCCCGCCAGTGAAAAACTGTCTTTT. This encodes CASSGLPASEKLSF.

This clonotype has more than one count but fewer than ten. In DNA, the CDR3 is TGTGCCAGTAGGATCCGGACAGGGGGGTCCTACGAGCAGTACTTC. This codes for CASRIRTGGSYEQYF. This sequence joins TRBV19 and TRBJ2-7, with 10 bases identical to TRBD1. The V and J ends lost 6 bases and 1 base, in that order; junction bases with no gene match: 6. Germline V lookup: CDR1 LNHDA, CDR2 SQIVND (reference sequence). The CDR3 extends over 15 amino acids.

This rearrangement joins TRBV12-3 or TRBV12-4 to TRBJ1-3; perhaps TRBD1 as D (6 bases). V was shortened by 5 bases and J by 0 bases, with 17 bases between the two germline ends. This CDR3 comprises 17 residues. CDR3 sequence reads: CASSGSSQGTSGNTIYF. In DNA form, the CDR3 reads TGTGCCAGCAGTGGGTCATCACAGGGCACCTCTGGAAACACCATATATTTT.

This clonotype has more than one count but fewer than ten. CDR3 protein: CSVLDWTAWDQPQHF. In DNA form, the CDR3 reads TGCAGCGTGCTCGACTGGACAGCTTGGGATCAGCCCCAGCATTTT. The rearrangement uses TRBV29-1 and TRBJ1-5, with D tentatively TRBD1 (6 bases). The CDR3 is 15 residues long. Trimming took 6 bases from V and 5 from J, leaving 20 bases between them. Germline CDR1 and CDR2: SQVTM and ANQGSEA.

About this clonotype itself: The CDR3 carries no conserved terminal phenylalanine or tryptophan, so it likely arises from a read error. Because the CDR3's place on the DNA is in doubt, the DNA is left out and the CDR3 is given as listed by TCRdb. The genes are TRBV7-9 and TRBJ2-5; no check of the table's D call, TRBD2, against the DNA was made. Germline CDR1 is SEHNR and CDR2 is FQNEAQ (reference sequence). Both ends counted, the CDR3 spans 9 residues. CDR3 region: CASSFRISG.

The V and J genes are TRBV15 and TRBJ1-2, with TRBD1 identical over 11 bases. The CDR3 totals 15 residues. The germline gives CDR1 LNHNV, CDR2 YYDKDF (reference sequence). Trimming took 1 base from V and 5 from J; bases not matched to a gene: 3. The CDR3 loop is CATSRGGQGAYGYTF. As DNA, the CDR3 is TGTGCCACCAGCAGAGGAGGACAGGGGGCGTATGGCTACACCTTC.

This clonotype showed up just a few times. V gene TRBV6-2 or TRBV6-3 combines with J gene TRBJ1-1; no clear D. Germline V gene sequence: CDR1 MNHEY, CDR2 SVGEGT. V was trimmed by 0 bases and J by 2 bases, leaving 19 bases between them. The CDR3 extends over 18 amino acids. CDR3 region: CASSYSIFSSSPNTEAFF. CDR3 DNA sequence: TGTGCCAGCAGTTACTCGATCTTCAGCTCGAGTCCAAACACTGAAGCTTTCTTT.

The V gene is TRBV6-5, the J gene TRBJ2-7; TRBD1 matches 7 bases. Germline V gives CDR1 MNHEY, CDR2 SVGAGI. V gave up 0 bases and J gave up 4 bases; unmatched junction bases: 3. The CDR3 totals 14 residues. The CDR3 spells CASSYSTGRYEQYF. As DNA, the CDR3 is TGTGCCAGCAGTTACTCGACAGGGCGGTACGAGCAGTACTTC.

V usage is TRBV7-9 and J usage is TRBJ1-1, with 8 bases aligning to TRBD1. The length of the CDR3 is 13 residues. The V segment lost 4 bases and the J segment 8 bases; nucleotides outside the gene matches: 6. Germline V gene lookup returns CDR1 SEHNR and CDR2 FQNEAQ (reference sequence). The DNA for the CDR3 is TGTGCCAGCAGCTCGTCCCGGGACAGGGAAGCTTTCTTT. Translating gives CASSSSRDREAFF.

This clonotype was recorded at least ten times. The J gene is TRBJ1-5, the V gene TRBV6-1, with TRBD1 as a possible D gene (6 bases). Germline lookup yields CDR1 MNHNS and CDR2 SASEGT. The CDR3 is made up of 14 amino acids. The V end was cut by 4 bases, the J end by 6 bases, with 13 bases between. The CDR3 DNA sequence: TGTGCCAGCAGTGGCACAGGGATGACTCAGCCCCAGCATTTT. This translates into CASSGTGMTQPQHF.

This clonotype was detected a few times. This rearrangement joins TRBV12-3 or TRBV12-4 to TRBJ2-7; no firm D call. This CDR3 contains 12 residues. Trimming removed 5 bases from V and 4 bases from J, with 9 bases in between. This CDR3 reads CASSRPDYEQYF. In nucleotides, the CDR3 is TGTGCCAGCAGTCGACCGGATTACGAGCAGTACTTC.

This clonotype has just a few counts. This rearrangement joins TRBV6-2 or TRBV6-3 to TRBJ1-1; D is uncertain. Per germline, CDR1 MNHEY and CDR2 SVGEGT. Trimming took off 6 bases at V and 0 bases at J, with 11 bases between the two ends. The CDR3 totals 14 residues. CDR3 coding DNA: TGTGCCAGCAGCTCCTACGCCATGAACACTGAAGCTTTCTTT. As protein: CASSSYAMNTEAFF.

V and J are TRBV10-3 and TRBJ2-3; 8 positions match TRBD1. V lost 5 bases and J lost 2; bases outside the gene matches: 6. The germline gives CDR1 ENHRY, CDR2 SYGVKD. The CDR3 loop spans 15 amino acids. In DNA form, the CDR3 reads TGTGCCATCAGTCAGGGGGCCGCCAACACAGATACGCAGTATTTT. Encoded protein: CAISQGAANTDTQYF.

This clonotype was counted at least ten times. This rearrangement joins TRBV7-8 to TRBJ2-7; D gene unclear. CDR1 SGHVS and CDR2 FQNEAQ come from the germline V gene. V lost 1 base and J 2 bases, leaving 12 bases between the germline ends. This CDR3 has 15 amino acids. In nucleotides, the CDR3 is TGTGCCAGCAGCTTAGAAGAAGGCGACGCCTACGAGCAGTACTTC. It translates to CASSLEEGDAYEQYF. The full variable domain, in which reference TRBV7-8 and TRBJ2-7 provide the parts outside the CDR3, is GAGVSQSPRYKVAKRGQDVALRCDPISGHVSLFWYQQALGQGPEFLTYFQNEAQLDKSGLPSDRFFAERPEGSVSTLKIQRTQQEDSAVYLCASSLEEGDAYEQYFGPGTRLTVT.

This clonotype was seen only once. At one end, the junction sequence differs from germline, possibly due to a read error. The chain recombines TRBV25-1 with TRBJ2-7, with D perhaps TRBD2 (5 bases). Per the germline V gene, CDR1 is MGHDK and CDR2 is SYGVNS. The CDR3 runs 12 residues. The CDR3 DNA reads TGTGCCACCAGTCCTGGGAGCCACGAGCAGTACTTC. Encoded protein: CATSPGSHEQYF.

In DNA, the CDR3 is TGCGCCAGCAGTGAGATCGGGACAGTCGGGGAGACCCAGTACTTC. It encodes CASSEIGTVGETQYF. The V gene is TRBV10-2, the J gene TRBJ2-5, with TRBD1 matching over 7 bases. CDR1 is WSHSY and CDR2 is SAAADI in the germline V gene. Germline trimming cut 2 bases from V and 5 bases from J; bases unmatched to any gene: 8. This CDR3 is 15 amino acids long.

This clonotype was seen repeatedly, ten times or more. The chain carries TRBV19 and TRBJ1-6, with D possibly matching TRBD1 (6 bases). Between the trimmed V and J ends, which lost 6 bases and 5 bases, there was a span of 14 bases. The germline CDR1 and CDR2 sequences are LNHDA and SQIVND (reference sequence). This CDR3 comprises 15 residues. The CDR3: CASRTRDKHNSPLHF. CDR3 in DNA: TGTGCCAGTAGGACCCGGGACAAGCATAATTCACCCCTCCACTTT.

V usage is TRBV7-8 and J usage is TRBJ2-2; 11 nucleotides line up with TRBD2. The CDR3 loop spans 16 amino acids. Germline V gene sequence: CDR1 SGHVS, CDR2 FQNEAQ. The junction had 4 bases not matched to a gene; V was cut back by 1 base and J by 6 bases. The CDR3 here is CASSLGASGGSGELFF. In DNA, the CDR3 is TGTGCCAGCAGCTTAGGCGCTAGCGGGGGGTCCGGGGAGCTGTTTTTT.

A remark on this clonotype: The conserved final phenylalanine or tryptophan is absent from the CDR3, which likely points to a read error. This rearrangement joins TRBV7-9 to TRBJ2-5; the D is unclear. This CDR3 has 12 amino acids. CDR1 is SEHNR and CDR2 is FQNEAQ in the germline V gene (reference sequence). V dropped 2 bases and J dropped 5 bases, with 6 bases sitting between them. Here the CDR3 DNA reads TGTGCCAGCAGCTTACCGTCGGAGACCCAGTACTCC. Translation: CASSLPSETQYS.

This clonotype has a handful of counts. This chain links TRBV2 with TRBJ1-6; 9 bases fit TRBD1. The V gene end was trimmed by 2 bases and the J gene end by 8 bases; junction bases not matched to a gene: 4. The CDR3 runs to 15 residues. The germline CDR1 and CDR2 sequences are SNHLY and FYNNEI. The CDR3 is CASSERGQGYSPLHF. The CDR3 nucleotides are TGTGCCAGCAGTGAAAGGGGACAGGGATATTCACCCCTCCACTTT. The variable domain in full, completed from reference TRBV2 and TRBJ1-6, reads EPEVTQTPSHQVTQMGQEVILRCVPISNHLYFYWYRQILGQKVEFLVSFYNNEISEKSEIFDDQFSVERPDGSNFTLKIRSTKLEDSAMYFCASSERGQGYSPLHFGNGTRLTVT.

This clonotype was seen a few times. The chain has TRBV9 and TRBJ1-5, with D tentatively TRBD1 (5 bases). This CDR3 contains 15 residues. Trimming took 0 bases from V and 4 from J, leaving 11 bases between them. The germline V gene has CDR1 SGDLS and CDR2 YYNGEE. The CDR3 sequence: CASSVDGRENQPQHF. DNA of the CDR3: TGTGCCAGCAGCGTAGATGGCAGGGAGAATCAGCCCCAGCATTTT.

A remark on this clonotype: At one end, the junction sequence differs from germline, possibly due to a read error. This chain uses TRBV2 with TRBJ2-5; 12 bases agree with TRBD2. Germline lookup yields CDR1 SNHLY and CDR2 FYNNEI. This CDR3 is 20 amino acids long. The CDR3, as DNA: TGCGCCAGCAGCCAAGGCGGGGGCGCTGACGGACTAGCGGGGCAAGAGACCCAGTACTTC. This translates into CASSQGGGADGLAGQETQYF.

A note on this clonotype: A much larger clone differs by one base, so this may be a read error. The chain has TRBV7-9 and TRBJ2-7, with 12 bases lining up with TRBD2. J gave up 0 bases and V 9 bases, and 6 bases lay outside the gene matches. This CDR3 is built from 15 residues. Germline V lookup: CDR1 SEHNR, CDR2 FQNEAQ (reference sequence). The CDR3 bases are TGTGCCAGTAGCCGGACTAGCGGGACCTCCTACGAGCAGTACTTC. It translates to CASSRTSGTSYEQYF.